The clone carrying this T cell receptor (beta chain) was recorded many times. Germline CDR1 and CDR2: SGHAT and FQNNGV. The CDR3 has 15 residues. V shed 5 bases and J 5 bases; nucleotides not matched to a gene: 6. The data originate from a study of identical twins. TCRdb passed the 5' RACE reads through MiXCR, listing each CDR3 protein once. The repertoire holds a few hundred thousand distinct CDR3 sequences, 8% to 9% seen once, with approximately 2.1% in the top ten. These records were also assigned to another study, of yellow fever vaccine responses in identical twins.

The clonotype was recovered from a young woman in good health. The source material was memory (CD45RO+) T cells sorted from blood. The chain uses TRBV11-2 and TRBJ2-7; 13 nucleotides agree with TRBD2. This CDR3 is CASSTRLAGGHEQYF. The DNA for the CDR3 is TGTGCCAGCAGCACCCGACTAGCGGGAGGTCACGAGCAGTACTTC.